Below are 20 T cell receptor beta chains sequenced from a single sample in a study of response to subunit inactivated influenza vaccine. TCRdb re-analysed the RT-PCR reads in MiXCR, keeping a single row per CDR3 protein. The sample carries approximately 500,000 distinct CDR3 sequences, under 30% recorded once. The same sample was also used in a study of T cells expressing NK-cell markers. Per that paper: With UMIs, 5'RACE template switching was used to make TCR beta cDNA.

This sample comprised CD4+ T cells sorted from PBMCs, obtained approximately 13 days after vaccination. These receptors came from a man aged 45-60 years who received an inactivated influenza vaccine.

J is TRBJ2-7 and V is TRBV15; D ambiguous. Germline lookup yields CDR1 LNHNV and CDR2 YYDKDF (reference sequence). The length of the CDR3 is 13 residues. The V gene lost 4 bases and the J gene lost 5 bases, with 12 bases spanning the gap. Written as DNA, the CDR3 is TGTGCCACCAGCACGAATCGACGGGACGAGCAGTACTTC. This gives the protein CATSTNRRDEQYF.

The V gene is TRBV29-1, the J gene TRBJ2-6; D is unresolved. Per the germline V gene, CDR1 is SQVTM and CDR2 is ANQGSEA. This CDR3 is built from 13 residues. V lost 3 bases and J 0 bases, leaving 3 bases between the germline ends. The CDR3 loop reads CSVDDSGANVLTF. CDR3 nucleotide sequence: TGCAGCGTTGATGACTCTGGGGCCAACGTCCTGACTTTC. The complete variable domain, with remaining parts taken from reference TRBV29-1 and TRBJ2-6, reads SAVISQKPSRDICQRGTSLTIQCQVDSQVTMMFWYRQQPGQSLTLIATANQGSEATYESGFVIDKFPISRPNLTFSTLTVSNMSPEDSSIYLCSVDDSGANVLTFGAGSRLTVL.

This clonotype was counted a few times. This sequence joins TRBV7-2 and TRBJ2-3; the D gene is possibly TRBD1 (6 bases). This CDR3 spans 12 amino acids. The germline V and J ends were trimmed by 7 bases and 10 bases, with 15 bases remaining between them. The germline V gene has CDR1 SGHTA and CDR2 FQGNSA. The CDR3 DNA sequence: TGTGCCAGCACCAAACAGGGAACGGCGCAGTATTTT. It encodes CASTKQGTAQYF.

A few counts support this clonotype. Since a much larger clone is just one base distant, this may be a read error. CDR3 sequence reads: CASSETEAFF. The DNA of the CDR3 is TGTGCCAGCAGTGAGACTGAAGCTTTCTTT. The chain carries TRBV6-1 and TRBJ1-1; no firm D call. The CDR3 runs to 10 residues. The germline gives CDR1 MNHNS, CDR2 SASEGT. The V gene lost 3 bases and the J gene lost 5 bases, with 1 base spanning the gap.

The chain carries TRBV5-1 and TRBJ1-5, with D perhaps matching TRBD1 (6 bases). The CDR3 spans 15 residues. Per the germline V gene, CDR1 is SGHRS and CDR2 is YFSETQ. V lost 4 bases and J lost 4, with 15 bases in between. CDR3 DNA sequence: TGCGCCAGCAGCCCCGACGGGGGCGGGAATCAGCCCCAGCATTTT. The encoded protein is CASSPDGGGNQPQHF.

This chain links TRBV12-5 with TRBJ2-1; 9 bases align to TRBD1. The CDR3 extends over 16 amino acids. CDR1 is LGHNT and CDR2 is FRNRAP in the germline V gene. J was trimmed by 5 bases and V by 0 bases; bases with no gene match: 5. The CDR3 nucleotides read TGTGCTAGTGGTTTGGTAACGGGACAGGGAAACAATGAGCAGTTCTTC. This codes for CASGLVTGQGNNEQFF.

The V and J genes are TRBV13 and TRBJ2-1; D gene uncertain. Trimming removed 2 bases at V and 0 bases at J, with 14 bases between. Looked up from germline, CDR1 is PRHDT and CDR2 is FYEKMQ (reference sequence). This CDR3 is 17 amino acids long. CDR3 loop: CASSLSLLTSSYNEQFF. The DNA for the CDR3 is TGTGCCAGCAGCTTAAGTCTCCTAACGAGCTCCTACAATGAGCAGTTCTTC.

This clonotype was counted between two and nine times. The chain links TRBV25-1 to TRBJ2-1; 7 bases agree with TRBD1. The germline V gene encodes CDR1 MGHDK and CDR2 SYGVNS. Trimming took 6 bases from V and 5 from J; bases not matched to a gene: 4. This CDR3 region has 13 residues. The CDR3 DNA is TGTGCCAGCAGGGGGACAGTGCACAATGAGCAGTTCTTC. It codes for CASRGTVHNEQFF.

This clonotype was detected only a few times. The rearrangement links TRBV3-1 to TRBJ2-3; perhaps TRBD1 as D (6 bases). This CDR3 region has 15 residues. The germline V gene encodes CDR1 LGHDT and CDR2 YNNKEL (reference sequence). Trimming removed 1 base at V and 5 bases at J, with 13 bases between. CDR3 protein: CASSQAGHTGDTQYF. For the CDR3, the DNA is TGTGCCAGCAGCCAAGCGGGACATACAGGAGATACGCAGTATTTT.

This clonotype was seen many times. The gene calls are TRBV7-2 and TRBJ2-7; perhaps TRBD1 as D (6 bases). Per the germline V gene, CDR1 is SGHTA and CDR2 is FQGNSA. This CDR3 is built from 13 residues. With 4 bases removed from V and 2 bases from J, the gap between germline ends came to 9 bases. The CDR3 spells CASSSDRTYEQYF. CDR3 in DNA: TGTGCCAGCAGCTCCGACAGGACCTACGAGCAGTACTTC.

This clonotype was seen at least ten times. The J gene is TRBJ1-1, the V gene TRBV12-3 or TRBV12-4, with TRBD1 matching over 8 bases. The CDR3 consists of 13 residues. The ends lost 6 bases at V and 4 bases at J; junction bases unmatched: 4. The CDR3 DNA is TGTGCCAGCAGGAATACAGGGGGCACTGAAGCTTTCTTT. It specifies CASRNTGGTEAFF.

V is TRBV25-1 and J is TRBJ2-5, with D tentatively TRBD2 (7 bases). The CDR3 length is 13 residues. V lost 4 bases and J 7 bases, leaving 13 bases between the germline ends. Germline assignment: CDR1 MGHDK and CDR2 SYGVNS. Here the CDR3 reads CASSVEGGGTQYF. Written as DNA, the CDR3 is TGTGCCAGCAGTGTCGAGGGAGGGGGGACCCAGTACTTC.

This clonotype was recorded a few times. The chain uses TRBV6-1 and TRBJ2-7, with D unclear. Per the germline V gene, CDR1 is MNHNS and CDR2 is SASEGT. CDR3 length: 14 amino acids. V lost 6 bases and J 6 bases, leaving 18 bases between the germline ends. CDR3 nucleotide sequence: TGTGCCAGCAGGTTGGTTGTGGCAGCTCTCGAGCAGTACTTC. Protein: CASRLVVAALEQYF.

This CDR3 is CASSESGGGYNEQFF. The CDR3 region has the DNA TGTGCCAGCAGTGAATCCGGAGGGGGCTACAATGAGCAGTTCTTC. The V gene is TRBV25-1, the J gene TRBJ2-1, with D perhaps being TRBD1 or TRBD2 (6 bases each). The CDR3 extends over 15 amino acids. V was cut by 1 base and J by 3 bases, with 10 bases left in between. The germline V gene encodes CDR1 MGHDK and CDR2 SYGVNS.

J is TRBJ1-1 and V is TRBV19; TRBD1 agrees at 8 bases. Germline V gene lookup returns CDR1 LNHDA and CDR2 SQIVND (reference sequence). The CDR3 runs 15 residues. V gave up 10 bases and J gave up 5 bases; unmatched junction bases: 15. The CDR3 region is CATRTTGEGRTEAFF. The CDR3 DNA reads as TGTGCCACTAGGACGACAGGGGAGGGTCGAACTGAAGCTTTCTTT. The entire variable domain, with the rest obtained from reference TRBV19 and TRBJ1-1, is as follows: DGGITQSPKYLFRKEGQNVTLSCEQNLNHDAMYWYRQDPGQGLRLIYYSQIVNDFQKGDIAEGYSVSREKKESFPLTVTSAQKNPTAFYLCATRTTGEGRTEAFFGQGTRLTVV.

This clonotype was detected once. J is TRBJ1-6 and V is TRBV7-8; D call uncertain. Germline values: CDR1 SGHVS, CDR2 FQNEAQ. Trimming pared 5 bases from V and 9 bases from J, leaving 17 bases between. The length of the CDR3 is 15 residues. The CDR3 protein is CASSPPVTNGSPLHF. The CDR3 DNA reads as TGTGCCAGCAGCCCCCCCGTTACAAACGGTTCACCCCTCCACTTT. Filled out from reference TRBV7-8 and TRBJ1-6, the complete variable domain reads GAGVSQSPRYKVAKRGQDVALRCDPISGHVSLFWYQQALGQGPEFLTYFQNEAQLDKSGLPSDRFFAERPEGSVSTLKIQRTQQEDSAVYLCASSPPVTNGSPLHFGNGTRLTVT.

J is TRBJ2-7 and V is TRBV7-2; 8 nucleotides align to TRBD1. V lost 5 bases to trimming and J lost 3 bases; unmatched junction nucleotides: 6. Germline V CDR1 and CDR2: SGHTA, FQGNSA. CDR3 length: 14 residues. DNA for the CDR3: TGTGCCAGCAGCACCATAACAGGGGGCTACGAGCAGTACTTC. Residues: CASSTITGGYEQYF.

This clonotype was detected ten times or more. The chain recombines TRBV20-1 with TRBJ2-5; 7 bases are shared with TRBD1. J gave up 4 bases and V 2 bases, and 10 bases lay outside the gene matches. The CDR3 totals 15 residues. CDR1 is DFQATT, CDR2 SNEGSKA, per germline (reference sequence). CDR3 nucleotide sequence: TGCAGTGCTAGACTAGGGACAGCCTTTCGAGAGACCCAGTACTTC. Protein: CSARLGTAFRETQYF.

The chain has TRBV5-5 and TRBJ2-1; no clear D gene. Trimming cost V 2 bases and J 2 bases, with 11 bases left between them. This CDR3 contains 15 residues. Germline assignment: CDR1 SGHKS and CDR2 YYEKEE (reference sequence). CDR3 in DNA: TGTGCCAGCAGCTTTGGGGTAGAGGCCTACAATGAGCAGTTCTTC. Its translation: CASSFGVEAYNEQFF.

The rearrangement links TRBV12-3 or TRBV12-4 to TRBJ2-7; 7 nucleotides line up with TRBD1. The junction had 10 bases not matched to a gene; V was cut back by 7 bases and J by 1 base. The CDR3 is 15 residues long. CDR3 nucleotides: TGTGCCAGCATGACCGGGACAGCCAATTCCTACGAGCAGTACTTC. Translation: CASMTGTANSYEQYF.